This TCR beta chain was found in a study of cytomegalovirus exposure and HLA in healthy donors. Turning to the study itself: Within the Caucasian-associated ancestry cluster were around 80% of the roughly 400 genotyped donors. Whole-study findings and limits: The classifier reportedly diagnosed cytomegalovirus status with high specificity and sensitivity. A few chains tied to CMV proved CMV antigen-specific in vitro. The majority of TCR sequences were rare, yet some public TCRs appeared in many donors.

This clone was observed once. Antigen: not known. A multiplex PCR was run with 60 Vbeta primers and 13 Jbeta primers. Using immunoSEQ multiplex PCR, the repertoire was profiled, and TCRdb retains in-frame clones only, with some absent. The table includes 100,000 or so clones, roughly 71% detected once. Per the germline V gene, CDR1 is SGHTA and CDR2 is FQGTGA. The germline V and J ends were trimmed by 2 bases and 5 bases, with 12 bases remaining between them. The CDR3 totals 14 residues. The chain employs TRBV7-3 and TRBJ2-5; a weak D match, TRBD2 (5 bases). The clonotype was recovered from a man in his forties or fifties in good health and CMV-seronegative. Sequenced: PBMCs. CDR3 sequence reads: CASSLVGSRETQYF. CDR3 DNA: TGTGCCAGCAGCTTAGTGGGGAGTCGGGAGACCCAGTACTTC. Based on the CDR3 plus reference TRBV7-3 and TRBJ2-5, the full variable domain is GAGVSQTPSNKVTEKGKYVELRCDPISGHTALYWYRQSLGQGPEFLIYFQGTGAADDSGLPNDRFFAVRPEGSVSTLKIQRTERGDSAVYLCASSLVGSRETQYFGPGTRLLVL.